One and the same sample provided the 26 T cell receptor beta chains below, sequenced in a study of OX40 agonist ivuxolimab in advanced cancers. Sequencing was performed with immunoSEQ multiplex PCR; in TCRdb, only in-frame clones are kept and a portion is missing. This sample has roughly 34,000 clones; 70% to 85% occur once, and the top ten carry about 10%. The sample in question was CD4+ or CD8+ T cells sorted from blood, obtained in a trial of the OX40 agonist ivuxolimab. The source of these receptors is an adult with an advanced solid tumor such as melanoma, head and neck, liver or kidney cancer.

CDR3 coding DNA: TGTGCCAGCAGCTTAGCCGGGGCTAACTCTGGAAACACCATATATTTT. It is translated as CASSLAGANSGNTIYF. The chain uses TRBV7-9 and TRBJ1-3; maybe TRBD1 (5 bases). Germline V gene lookup returns CDR1 SEHNR and CDR2 FQNEAQ (reference sequence). The CDR3 extends over 16 amino acids. Trimming cost V 0 bases and J 0 bases, with 9 bases left between them.

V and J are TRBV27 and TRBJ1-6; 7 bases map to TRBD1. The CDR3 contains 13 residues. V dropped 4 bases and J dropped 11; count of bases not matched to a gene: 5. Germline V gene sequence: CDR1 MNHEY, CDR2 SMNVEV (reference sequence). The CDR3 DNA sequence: TGTGCCAGCAGTTCCACAGGGGCTGCACCCCTCCACTTT. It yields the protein CASSSTGAAPLHF.

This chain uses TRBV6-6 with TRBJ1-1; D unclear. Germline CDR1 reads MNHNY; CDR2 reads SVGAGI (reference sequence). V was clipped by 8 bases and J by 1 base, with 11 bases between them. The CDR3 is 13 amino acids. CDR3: CASSLGENTEAFF. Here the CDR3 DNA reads TGTGCCAGCTCACTTGGAGAGAACACTGAAGCTTTCTTT.

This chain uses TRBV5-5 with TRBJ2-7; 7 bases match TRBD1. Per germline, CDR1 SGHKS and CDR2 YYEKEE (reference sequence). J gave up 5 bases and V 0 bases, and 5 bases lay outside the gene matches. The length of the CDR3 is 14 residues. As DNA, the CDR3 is TGTGCCAGCAGCTTGGGACAGGGTCCGAACGAGCAGTACTTC. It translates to CASSLGQGPNEQYF.

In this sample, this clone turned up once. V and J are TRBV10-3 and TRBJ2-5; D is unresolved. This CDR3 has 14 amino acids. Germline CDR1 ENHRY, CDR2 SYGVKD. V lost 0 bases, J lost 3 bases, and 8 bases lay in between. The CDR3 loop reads CAISESGSEETQYF. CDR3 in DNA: TGTGCCATCAGTGAGTCAGGCTCGGAAGAGACCCAGTACTTC.

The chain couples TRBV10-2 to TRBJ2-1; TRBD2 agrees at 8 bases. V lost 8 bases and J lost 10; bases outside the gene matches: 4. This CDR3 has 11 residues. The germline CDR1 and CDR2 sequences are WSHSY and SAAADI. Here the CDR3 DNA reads TGCGCCAGCTCCGGGGGGGGAGAGCAGTTCTTC. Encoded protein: CASSGGGEQFF.

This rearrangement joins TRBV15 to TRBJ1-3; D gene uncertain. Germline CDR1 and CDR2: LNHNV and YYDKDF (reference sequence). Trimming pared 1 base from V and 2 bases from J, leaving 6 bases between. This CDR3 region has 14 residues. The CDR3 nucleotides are TGTGCCACCAGCAGAGGAGGAACTGGAAACACCATATATTTT. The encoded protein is CATSRGGTGNTIYF.

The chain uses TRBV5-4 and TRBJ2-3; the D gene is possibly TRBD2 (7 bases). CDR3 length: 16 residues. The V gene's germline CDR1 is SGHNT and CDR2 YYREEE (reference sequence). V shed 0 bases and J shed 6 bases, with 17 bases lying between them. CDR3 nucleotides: TGTGCCAGCAGCTTGGCGTGGGGGGGCCCTGGGGATACGCAGTATTTT. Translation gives CASSLAWGGPGDTQYF.

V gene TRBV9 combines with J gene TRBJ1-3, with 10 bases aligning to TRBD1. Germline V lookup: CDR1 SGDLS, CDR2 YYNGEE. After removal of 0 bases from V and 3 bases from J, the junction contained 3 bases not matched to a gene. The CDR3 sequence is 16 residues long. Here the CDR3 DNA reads TGTGCCAGCAGCGTAGAGGACAGGGGGTATGGAAACACCATATATTTT. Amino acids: CASSVEDRGYGNTIYF.

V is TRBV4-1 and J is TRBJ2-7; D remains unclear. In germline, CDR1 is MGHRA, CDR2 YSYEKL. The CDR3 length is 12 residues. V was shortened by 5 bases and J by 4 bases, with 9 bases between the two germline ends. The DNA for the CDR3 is TGCGCCAGCAGCGGGGTCACATACGAGCAGTACTTC. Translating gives CASSGVTYEQYF.

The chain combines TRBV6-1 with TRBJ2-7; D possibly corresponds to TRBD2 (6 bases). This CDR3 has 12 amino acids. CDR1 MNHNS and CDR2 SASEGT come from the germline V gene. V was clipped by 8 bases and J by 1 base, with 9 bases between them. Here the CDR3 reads CASGDFSYEQYF. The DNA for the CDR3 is TGTGCCAGCGGGGACTTTTCCTACGAGCAGTACTTC.

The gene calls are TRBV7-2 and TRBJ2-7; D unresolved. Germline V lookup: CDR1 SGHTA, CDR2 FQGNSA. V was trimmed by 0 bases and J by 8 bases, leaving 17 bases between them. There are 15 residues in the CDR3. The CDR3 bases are TGTGCCAGCAGCTTAGCCCAGGCCGCCCAGGAGAAGCAGTACTTC. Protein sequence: CASSLAQAAQEKQYF. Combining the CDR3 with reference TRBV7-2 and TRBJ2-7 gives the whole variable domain GAGVSQSPSNKVTEKGKDVELRCDPISGHTALYWYRQSLGQGLEFLIYFQGNSAPDKSGLPSDRFSAERTGGSVSTLTIQRTQQEDSAVYLCASSLAQAAQEKQYFGPGTRLTVT.

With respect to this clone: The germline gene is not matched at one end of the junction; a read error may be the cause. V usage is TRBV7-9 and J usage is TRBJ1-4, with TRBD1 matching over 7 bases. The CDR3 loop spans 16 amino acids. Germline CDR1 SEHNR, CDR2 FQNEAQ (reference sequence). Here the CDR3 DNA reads TGTGCCGGCAGCTCTGCAGGGGGTTCAACTAATGAAAAACTGTTTTTT. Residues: CAGSSAGGSTNEKLFF. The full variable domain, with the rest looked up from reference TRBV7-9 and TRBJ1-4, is DTGVSQNPRHKITKRGQNVTFRCDPISEHNRLYWYRQTLGQGPEFLTYFQNEAQLEKSRLLSDRFSAERPKGSFSTLEIQRTEQGDSAMYLCAGSSAGGSTNEKLFFGSGTQLSVL.

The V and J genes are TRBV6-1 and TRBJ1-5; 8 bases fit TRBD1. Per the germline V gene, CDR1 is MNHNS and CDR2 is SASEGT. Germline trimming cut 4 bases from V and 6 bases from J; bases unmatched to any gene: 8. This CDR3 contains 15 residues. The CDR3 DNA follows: TGTGCCAGCAGTGCCGGACAGGGACTCCGTCAGCCCCAGCATTTT. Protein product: CASSAGQGLRQPQHF.

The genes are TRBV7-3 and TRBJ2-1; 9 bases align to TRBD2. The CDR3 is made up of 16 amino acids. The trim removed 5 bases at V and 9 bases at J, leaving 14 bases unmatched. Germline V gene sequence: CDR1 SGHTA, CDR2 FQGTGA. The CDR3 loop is CASSPPPRAGGSEQFF. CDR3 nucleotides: TGTGCCAGCAGCCCACCCCCACGAGCGGGGGGTAGTGAGCAGTTCTTC.

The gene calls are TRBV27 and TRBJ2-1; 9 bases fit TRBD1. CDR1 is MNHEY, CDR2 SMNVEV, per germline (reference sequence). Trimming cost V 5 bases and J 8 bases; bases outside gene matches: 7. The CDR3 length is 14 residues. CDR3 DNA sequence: TGTGCCAGCAGTCCTGGGACAGGGTTAGATGAGCAGTTCTTC. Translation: CASSPGTGLDEQFF.

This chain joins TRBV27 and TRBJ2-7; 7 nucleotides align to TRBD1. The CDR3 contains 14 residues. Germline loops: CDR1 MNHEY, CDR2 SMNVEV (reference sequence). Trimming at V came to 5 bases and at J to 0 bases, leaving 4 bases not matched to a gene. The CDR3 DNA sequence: TGTGCCAGCAGTAGGGACAGACACTCCTACGAGCAGTACTTC. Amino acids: CASSRDRHSYEQYF.

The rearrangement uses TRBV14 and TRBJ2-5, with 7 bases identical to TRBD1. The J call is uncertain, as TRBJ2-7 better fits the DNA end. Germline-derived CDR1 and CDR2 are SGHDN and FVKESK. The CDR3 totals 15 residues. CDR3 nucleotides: TGTGCCAGCAGCCGGGGACAGCTAAGAGGGGACGAGCAGTACTTC. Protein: CASSRGQLRGDEQYF.

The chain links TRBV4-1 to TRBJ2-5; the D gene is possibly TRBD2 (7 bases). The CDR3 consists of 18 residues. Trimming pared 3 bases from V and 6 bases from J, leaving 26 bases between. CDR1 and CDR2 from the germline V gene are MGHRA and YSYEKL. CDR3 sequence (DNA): TGCGCCAGCAGCCAGACGCTCTTGGTCTCGGGGGGCCGGAAGACCCAGTACTTC. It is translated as CASSQTLLVSGGRKTQYF.

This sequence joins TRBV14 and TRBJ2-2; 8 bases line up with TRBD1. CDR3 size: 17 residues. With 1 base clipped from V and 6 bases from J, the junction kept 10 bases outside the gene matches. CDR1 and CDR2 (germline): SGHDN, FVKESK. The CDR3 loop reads CASSQGFATGVSGELFF. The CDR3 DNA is TGTGCCAGCAGCCAAGGATTTGCGACAGGGGTTTCCGGGGAGCTGTTTTTT.

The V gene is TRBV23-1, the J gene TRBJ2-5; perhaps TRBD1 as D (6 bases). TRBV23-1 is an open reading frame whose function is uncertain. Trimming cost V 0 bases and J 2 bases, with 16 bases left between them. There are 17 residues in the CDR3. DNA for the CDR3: TGCGCCAGCAGTCAATCGTCTCCAGGGACACCACAAGAGACCCAGTACTTC. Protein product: CASSQSSPGTPQETQYF.

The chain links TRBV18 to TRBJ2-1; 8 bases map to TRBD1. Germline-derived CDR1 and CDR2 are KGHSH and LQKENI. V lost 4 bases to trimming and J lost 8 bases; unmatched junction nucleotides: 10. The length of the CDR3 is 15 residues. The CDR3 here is CASSLRQGIWDEQFF. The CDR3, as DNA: TGTGCCAGCTCACTGAGACAGGGGATCTGGGATGAGCAGTTCTTC.

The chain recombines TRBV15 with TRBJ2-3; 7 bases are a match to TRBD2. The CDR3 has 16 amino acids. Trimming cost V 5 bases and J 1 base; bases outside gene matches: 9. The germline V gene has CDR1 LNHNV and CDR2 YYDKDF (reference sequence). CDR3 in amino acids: CATSLRRGDRTDTQYF. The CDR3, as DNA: TGTGCCACCAGCTTACGTCGGGGGGACCGCACAGATACGCAGTATTTT.

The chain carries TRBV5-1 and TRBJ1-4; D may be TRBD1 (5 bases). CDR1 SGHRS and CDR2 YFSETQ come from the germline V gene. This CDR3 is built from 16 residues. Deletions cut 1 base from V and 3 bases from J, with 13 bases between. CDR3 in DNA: TGCGCCAGCAGCTTGCTATACGGGACCTCTAATGAAAAACTGTTTTTT. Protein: CASSLLYGTSNEKLFF.

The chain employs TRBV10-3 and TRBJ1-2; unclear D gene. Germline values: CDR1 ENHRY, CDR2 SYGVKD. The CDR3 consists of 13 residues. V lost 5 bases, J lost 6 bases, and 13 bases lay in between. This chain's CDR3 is CAISIRELDGYTF. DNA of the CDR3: TGTGCCATCAGTATAAGGGAACTTGATGGCTACACCTTC.

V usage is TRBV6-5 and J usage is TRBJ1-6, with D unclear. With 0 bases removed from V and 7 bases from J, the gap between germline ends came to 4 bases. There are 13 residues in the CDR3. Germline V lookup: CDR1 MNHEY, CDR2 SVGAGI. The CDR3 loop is CASSYSGNSPLHF. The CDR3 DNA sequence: TGTGCCAGCAGTTACTCAGGGAATTCACCCCTCCACTTT.